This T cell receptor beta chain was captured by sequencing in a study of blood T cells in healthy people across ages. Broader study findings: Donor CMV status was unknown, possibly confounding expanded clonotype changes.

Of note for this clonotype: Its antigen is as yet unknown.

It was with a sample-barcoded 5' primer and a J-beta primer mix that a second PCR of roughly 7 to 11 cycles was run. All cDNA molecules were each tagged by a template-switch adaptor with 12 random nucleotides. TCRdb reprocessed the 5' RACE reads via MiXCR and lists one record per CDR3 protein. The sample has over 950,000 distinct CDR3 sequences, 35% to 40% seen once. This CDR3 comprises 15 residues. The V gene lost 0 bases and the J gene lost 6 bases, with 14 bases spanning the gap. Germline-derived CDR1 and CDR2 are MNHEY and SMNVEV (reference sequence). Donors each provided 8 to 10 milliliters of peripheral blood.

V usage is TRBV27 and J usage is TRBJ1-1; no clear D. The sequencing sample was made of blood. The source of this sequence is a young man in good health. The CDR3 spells CASSLSGGYTAEAFF. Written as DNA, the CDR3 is TGTGCCAGCAGTTTATCAGGAGGGTACACCGCTGAAGCTTTCTTT.